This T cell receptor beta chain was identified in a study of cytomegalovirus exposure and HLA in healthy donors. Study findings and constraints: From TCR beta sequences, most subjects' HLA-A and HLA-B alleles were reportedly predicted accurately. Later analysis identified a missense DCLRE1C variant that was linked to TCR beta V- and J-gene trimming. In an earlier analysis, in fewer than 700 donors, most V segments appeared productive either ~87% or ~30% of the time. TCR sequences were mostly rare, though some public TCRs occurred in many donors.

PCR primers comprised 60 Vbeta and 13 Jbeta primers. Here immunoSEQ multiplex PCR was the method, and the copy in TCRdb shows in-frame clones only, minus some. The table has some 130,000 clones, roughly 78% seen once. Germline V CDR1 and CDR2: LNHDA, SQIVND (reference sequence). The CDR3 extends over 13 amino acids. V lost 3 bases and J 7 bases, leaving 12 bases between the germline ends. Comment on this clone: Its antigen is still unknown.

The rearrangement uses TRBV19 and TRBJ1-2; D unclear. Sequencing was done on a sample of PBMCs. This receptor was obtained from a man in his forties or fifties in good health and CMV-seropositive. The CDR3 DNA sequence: TGTGCCAGTAGTATCGGGCCCGGAGGTGGCTACACCTTC. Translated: CASSIGPGGGYTF. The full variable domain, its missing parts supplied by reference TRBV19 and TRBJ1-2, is DGGITQSPKYLFRKEGQNVTLSCEQNLNHDAMYWYRQDPGQGLRLIYYSQIVNDFQKGDIAEGYSVSREKKESFPLTVTSAQKNPTAFYLCASSIGPGGGYTFGSGTRLTVV.